This TCR beta chain was observed in a study of cytomegalovirus exposure and HLA in healthy donors. The count of this clone is one. The primer mix had 60 Vbeta and 13 Jbeta primers. TCRdb keeps only in-frame clones here, not all; method: immunoSEQ multiplex PCR. The sample includes around 160,000 clones, roughly 78% of them seen just once. Germline V gene lookup returns CDR1 SGHRS and CDR2 YFSETQ. The CDR3 spans 16 residues. V gave up 8 bases and J gave up 8 bases, with 26 bases separating them. This sequence originates from a man aged 35-49 years in good health and CMV-seropositive. Sequenced material: PBMCs. The chain joins TRBV5-1 to TRBJ2-4; perhaps TRBD1 as D (5 bases). CDR3 sequence reads: CASGRGRRWGIDIQYF. In nucleotides, the CDR3 is TGCGCCAGTGGAAGGGGCCGCAGGTGGGGTATTGACATTCAGTACTTC.